This TCR beta chain is drawn from a study of immune reconstitution after stem cell transplant in scleroderma (dated by TCRdb to 2017 to 2019). The trim is 0 bases for V and 0 bases for J, with a gap of 5 bases between the germline ends. From the germline V gene (reference sequence), CDR1 is GTSNPN and CDR2 is SVGIG. Measured from the cysteine to the phenylalanine, the CDR3 is 13 residues long. The DNA shown is the 39-base CDR3, in frame from base 1. The method behind the library was RT-PCR. The instrument was an Illumina MiSeq. Using fastp at Q25 and MiXCR, TCRdb reprocessed the public reads and kept productive beta chains. Merged by CDR3 protein, the rows form single entries marked with the most common genes and DNA. The sample records around 1,700 distinct CDR3 sequences, roughly an eighth of which are singletons. Together, the top ten hold 24% of the sample. In this sample, this clonotype turned up a few times. Its antigen is still unknown. Per-nucleotide qualities are absent, and no much larger clonotype sits a single base away.

This clonotype was obtained from a female donor with systemic sclerosis. The specimen was taken before or after autologous hematopoietic stem cell transplantation (not recorded which). This sequence uses TRBV30 and TRBJ1-1; the D gene remains uncertain. The CDR3 in this case is CAWSVLVNTEAFF. The nucleotides are TGTGCCTGGAGTGTTCTAGTGAACACTGAAGCTTTCTTT.